The 22 T cell receptor beta chains below come from one sample, sequenced in a study of identical twins. In TCRdb, the 5' RACE reads were re-called with MiXCR into one record per CDR3 protein. The sample holds about 240,000 distinct CDR3 sequences, 8% to 11% seen once. What was sequenced was memory T cells sorted from blood. All receptors derive from a man aged 45-65 years in good health.

The sample holds many counts of this clonotype. The chain links TRBV18 to TRBJ2-7; D gene ambiguous. This CDR3 has 16 amino acids. The germline V gene has CDR1 KGHSH and CDR2 LQKENI. Trimming removed 0 bases from V and 6 bases from J, with 18 bases in between. CDR3 residues: CASSPPPTRPGSEQYF. CDR3 coding DNA: TGTGCCAGCTCACCACCACCGACGAGGCCGGGTTCCGAGCAGTACTTC.

The chain links TRBV28 to TRBJ2-1; 10 bases line up with TRBD1. V gave up 5 bases and J gave up 9 bases; unmatched junction bases: 10. CDR1 is MDHEN and CDR2 is SYDVKM in the germline V gene. This CDR3 is 15 amino acids long. This CDR3 is CASSPVGQGGGEQFF. CDR3 sequence (DNA): TGTGCCAGCAGTCCCGTCGGACAGGGGGGGGGTGAGCAGTTCTTC.

This clonotype has a handful of counts. The chain uses TRBV11-2 and TRBJ2-5; D may be TRBD1 (6 bases). Trimming pared 3 bases from V and 2 bases from J, leaving 13 bases between. Germline CDR1 SGHAT, CDR2 FQNNGV. The CDR3 totals 15 residues. For the CDR3, the DNA is TGTGCCAGCAGCTTTGGGACACACTCACAAGAGACCCAGTACTTC. This gives the protein CASSFGTHSQETQYF.

There are many counts of this clonotype. This chain uses TRBV5-1 with TRBJ2-3; TRBD2 is a possible D gene (5 bases). The CDR3 length is 14 residues. Looked up from germline, CDR1 is SGHRS and CDR2 is YFSETQ. V gave up 4 bases and J gave up 2 bases, with 11 bases separating them. The CDR3 bases are TGCGCCAGCAGCATATCCGGGAACACAGATACGCAGTATTTT. Translating it yields CASSISGNTDTQYF.

This clonotype was observed a few times. The chain links TRBV15 to TRBJ2-1; TRBD2 agrees at 10 bases. From germline, CDR1 is LNHNV and CDR2 YYDKDF (reference sequence). V was pared by 6 bases and J by 1 base, with 3 bases of the junction left unmatched. This CDR3 has 15 residues. CDR3 sequence: CATRVAGGSYNEQFF. CDR3 sequence (DNA): TGTGCCACCAGGGTAGCGGGAGGTTCCTACAATGAGCAGTTCTTC.

The V and J genes are TRBV6-2 or TRBV6-3 and TRBJ2-5, with TRBD2 as a possible D gene (7 bases). The V gene's germline CDR1 is MNHEY and CDR2 SVGEGT. Between the trimmed V and J ends, which lost 2 bases and 0 bases, there was a span of 16 bases. This CDR3 comprises 17 residues. CDR3: CASSYLAGALYQETQYF. CDR3 nucleotide sequence: TGTGCCAGCAGTTACCTTGCGGGGGCCTTGTACCAAGAGACCCAGTACTTC.

This clonotype has ten or more counts. The J gene is TRBJ2-3, the V gene TRBV15, with D uncertain. V was pared by 1 base and J by 9 bases, with 8 bases between. Germline CDR1 and CDR2: LNHNV and YYDKDF (reference sequence). This CDR3 comprises 12 residues. The CDR3 region is CATSRVGATQYF. CDR3 nucleotides: TGTGCCACCAGCAGAGTTGGAGCGACGCAGTATTTT.

The table lists this clonotype with many counts. The V gene is TRBV20-1, the J gene TRBJ2-7; 7 bases are shared with TRBD1. J gave up 4 bases and V 3 bases, and 6 bases lay outside the gene matches. The length of the CDR3 is 13 residues. Germline V gives CDR1 DFQATT, CDR2 SNEGSKA (reference sequence). The CDR3 protein is CSARGQGVYEQYF. CDR3 DNA: TGCAGTGCTAGGGGGCAGGGGGTGTACGAGCAGTACTTC.

There are a few counts of this clonotype. This chain's CDR3 is CASRDREAFF. The CDR3 nucleotides read TGTGCCAGCAGGGACAGGGAAGCTTTCTTT. The chain has TRBV6-1 and TRBJ1-1; TRBD1 aligns across 7 bases. CDR3 length: 10 residues. The ends lost 6 bases at V and 8 bases at J; junction bases unmatched: 0. Looked up from germline, CDR1 is MNHNS and CDR2 is SASEGT.

This clonotype was recorded many times. The J gene is TRBJ2-7, the V gene TRBV27; 7 bases are shared with TRBD1. The V and J ends lost 6 bases and 3 bases, in that order; junction bases with no gene match: 5. The germline CDR1 and CDR2 sequences are MNHEY and SMNVEV (reference sequence). The CDR3 is 13 amino acids. The CDR3 here is CASRGTEVYEQYF. The CDR3, as DNA: TGTGCCAGCAGAGGGACAGAGGTCTACGAGCAGTACTTC.

A few counts support this clonotype. The chain couples TRBV6-1 to TRBJ2-2; D remains ambiguous. Germline-derived CDR1 and CDR2 are MNHNS and SASEGT. CDR3 length: 14 amino acids. V was cut by 5 bases and J by 2 bases, with 9 bases left in between. The CDR3 DNA is TGTGCCAGCAGTAGCTCCGACAACACCGGGGAGCTGTTTTTT. Residues: CASSSSDNTGELFF.

Ten or more counts support this clonotype. The chain recombines TRBV2 with TRBJ2-7; D gene ambiguous. The length of the CDR3 is 14 residues. V was clipped by 6 bases and J by 3 bases, with 15 bases between them. CDR1 SNHLY and CDR2 FYNNEI come from the germline V gene. The CDR3: CASRRSGLLYEQYF. The CDR3 coding sequence is TGTGCCAGCAGACGGAGTGGGCTGCTCTACGAGCAGTACTTC.

This clonotype was recorded many times. The chain employs TRBV4-2 and TRBJ2-3; TRBD2 aligns across 13 bases. Unmatched junction bases numbered 6, after V lost 5 bases and J lost 4 bases. Germline V gene sequence: CDR1 LGHNA, CDR2 YNFKEQ. This CDR3 spans 16 amino acids. The CDR3 spells CASSGRTSGSSDTQYF. CDR3 DNA: TGTGCCAGCAGCGGTCGGACTAGCGGGAGCTCAGATACGCAGTATTTT.

This clonotype was seen a handful of times. The chain links TRBV4-2 to TRBJ2-7, with unresolved D. The CDR3 has 12 residues. Per the germline V gene, CDR1 is LGHNA and CDR2 is YNFKEQ. Trimming left V 5 bases short and J 4 bases short, with 9 bases between. CDR3 sequence: CASSSSPYEQYF. DNA for the CDR3: TGTGCCAGCAGCAGTTCTCCATACGAGCAGTACTTC.

In its sample, this clonotype was seen a few times. The chain links TRBV20-1 to TRBJ2-2, with a weak D call TRBD2 (5 bases). V was clipped by 3 bases and J by 5 bases, with 7 bases between them. This CDR3 is 12 amino acids long. Germline CDR1 reads DFQATT; CDR2 reads SNEGSKA (reference sequence). In nucleotides, the CDR3 is TGCAGTGCTAGGAGGGAAACCGGGGAGCTGTTTTTT. It translates to CSARRETGELFF.

The chain links TRBV20-1 to TRBJ1-2; TRBD1 is a possible D gene (6 bases). The CDR3 runs to 12 residues. With 6 bases removed from V and 4 bases from J, the gap between germline ends came to 12 bases. Germline loops: CDR1 DFQATT, CDR2 SNEGSKA (reference sequence). The CDR3 protein is CSAYREVYGYTF. The CDR3 region has the DNA TGCAGTGCGTACAGGGAGGTCTATGGCTACACCTTC.

The chain joins TRBV10-1 to TRBJ2-3, with D possibly TRBD2 on 5 matching bases. The germline V gene encodes CDR1 WNHNN and CDR2 SYGVQD (reference sequence). Trimming shortened V by 0 bases and J by 6 bases, and 10 bases separated the two germline ends. The CDR3 runs 14 residues. The CDR3 is CASSESASWDTQYF. As DNA, the CDR3 is TGCGCCAGCAGTGAGTCTGCTAGCTGGGATACGCAGTATTTT.

This clonotype has ten or more counts. This rearrangement joins TRBV20-1 to TRBJ1-1; TRBD1 is a possible D gene (5 bases). Looked up from germline, CDR1 is DFQATT and CDR2 is SNEGSKA (reference sequence). V shed 0 bases and J shed 3 bases, with 14 bases lying between them. This CDR3 contains 15 residues. The CDR3 is CSARDRGTWYTEAFF. Here the CDR3 DNA reads TGCAGTGCTAGAGATCGGGGCACGTGGTACACTGAAGCTTTCTTT.

The CDR3: CASSEMGYTGELFF. CDR3 DNA: TGTGCCAGCAGTGAAATGGGTTACACCGGGGAGCTGTTTTTT. The gene calls are TRBV2 and TRBJ2-2; D ambiguous. The CDR3 has 14 residues. The V and J ends lost 2 bases and 3 bases respectively, with 7 bases between them. Germline CDR1 reads SNHLY; CDR2 reads FYNNEI.

The chain has TRBV6-1 and TRBJ1-6; 10 positions match TRBD1. Germline trimming cut 5 bases from V and 7 bases from J; bases unmatched to any gene: 5. The CDR3 is 15 amino acids. Germline CDR1 is MNHNS and CDR2 is SASEGT. The CDR3 nucleotides read TGTGCCAGCAGTCGGACAGGGGGACCCAATTCACCCCTCCACTTT. Amino acids: CASSRTGGPNSPLHF.

This clonotype was observed a few times. The chain joins TRBV27 to TRBJ2-7; 9 bases are shared with TRBD1. Germline trimming cut 10 bases from V and 3 bases from J; bases unmatched to any gene: 13. The CDR3 totals 15 residues. The germline V gene has CDR1 MNHEY and CDR2 SMNVEV (reference sequence). The DNA for the CDR3 is TGTGCCACCCAAAAGGCCTGGACAGGGGTCTACGAGCAGTACTTC. This sequence encodes CATQKAWTGVYEQYF.

This clonotype was detected many times. V is TRBV20-1 and J is TRBJ2-7; possible D gene TRBD2, 6 bases. The CDR3 has 14 residues. The V gene lost 3 bases and the J gene lost 2 bases, with 14 bases spanning the gap. The germline gives CDR1 DFQATT, CDR2 SNEGSKA (reference sequence). Written as DNA, the CDR3 is TGCAGTGCTAGTCCCGGGACTGGACCCTACGAGCAGTACTTC. Its protein product is CSASPGTGPYEQYF.